This TCR beta chain came from a study of shared clonotypes between healthy human individuals. This CDR3 is 11 amino acids long. The germline CDR1 and CDR2 sequences are MNHNY and SVGAGI (reference sequence). Deletions cut 6 bases from V and 2 bases from J, with 4 bases between. Sequencing was performed with immunoSEQ multiplex PCR; in TCRdb, only in-frame clones are kept and a portion is missing. The sample consists of a few million clones, 93% of them appearing once. The rearrangement links TRBV6-6 to TRBJ2-5; no definite D call. This sequence originates from a man aged 18 to 29 in good health. Some clones in this sample may be carry-over from other donors' samples. The sequencing input was naive CD4+ T cells from PBMCs. Stated subset: CD45RA+ positively selected. CDR3 region: CASSMQETQYF. As DNA, the CDR3 is TGTGCCAGCAGCATGCAAGAGACCCAGTACTTC.